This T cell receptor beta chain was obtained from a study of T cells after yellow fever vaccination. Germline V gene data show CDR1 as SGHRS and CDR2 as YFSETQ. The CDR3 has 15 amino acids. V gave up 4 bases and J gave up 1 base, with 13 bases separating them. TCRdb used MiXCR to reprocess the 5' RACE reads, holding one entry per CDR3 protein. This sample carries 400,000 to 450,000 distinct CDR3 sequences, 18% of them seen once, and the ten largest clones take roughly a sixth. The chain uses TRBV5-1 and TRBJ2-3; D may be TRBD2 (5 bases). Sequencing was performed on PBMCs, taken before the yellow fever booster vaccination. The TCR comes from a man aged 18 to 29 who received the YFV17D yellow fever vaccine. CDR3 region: CASSTSRVGTDTQYF. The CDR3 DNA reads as TGCGCCAGCAGCACCTCGCGGGTCGGCACAGATACGCAGTATTTT.